This T cell receptor beta chain was captured in a study of Ad26.COV2.S vaccination and SARS-CoV-2 variants (dated by TCRdb to 2020 to 2022). About the study as a whole: Donors in the vaccine arm were drawn from COV1001, a multicentre, randomized, double-blind, placebo-controlled phase I-IIa trial testing Ad26.COV2.S in healthy adults. Dosing of Ad26.COV2.S was intramuscular, at either 5x10^10 or 1x10^11 viral particles, delivered as one shot or as two shots spaced 56 days apart. Sequencing of the TCRbeta repertoire served to evaluate the specificity and breadth of SARS-CoV-2-reactive T cell receptors following Ad26.COV2.S vaccination. The TCR-sequenced set comprised approximately 32 samples: roughly 19 Ad26.COV2.S vaccine recipients, 5 placebo recipients and 8 SARS-CoV-2 convalescent individuals. Trial participants were randomized into five groups of five: low-dose or high-dose Ad26.COV2.S given once or twice, or placebo on both occasions. Blinding of investigators to trial group allocation was maintained during experiments and outcome assessment. The study at large found these results: The study was not powered to compare responses between vaccine doses or regimens. The authors noted that the TCR breadth and depth analyses may have underestimated total T cell responses. Comparable non-spike TCR breadth was observed between vaccine and placebo recipients, consistent with only spike being contained in the vaccine. After vaccination, spike-specific CD8+ and CD4+ T cell responses were reported to show substantial breadth. Spike-specific TCR breadth was higher in Ad26.COV2.S recipients than in placebo recipients (P = 0.0014).

The immunoSEQ Assay was used to sequence TCRbeta CDR3 regions. After extraction, genomic DNA underwent amplification by bias-controlled multiplex PCR, followed by high-throughput sequencing. The study's processing was this. To quantify the absolute abundance of every unique TCRbeta CDR3 region, sequences were collapsed and filtered. T cell fraction was estimated by normalization of TCRbeta template counts to usable DNA, with usable DNA being measured through amplification of reference genes present in all nucleated cells. Repertoire TCRs were annotated as SARS-CoV-2-specific by exact matching of V gene, CDR3 amino acid sequence and J gene to a known reactive TCR set. The reference SARS-CoV-2 TCR set was obtained from MIRA and was filtered for enrichment in COVID-19-positive ImmuneCODE repertoires, whereby public or cross-reactive TCRs were removed. Drawing on the MIRA antigens, annotated TCRs were analysed further at the level of specific ORF or position within ORF. Depth was the summed frequency of annotated unique rearrangements, while breadth was defined as annotated unique rearrangements over total unique productive rearrangements. Two-sided Wilcoxon rank-sum tests were applied when comparing TCR breadth between groups. The immuneACCESS repertoire file appears here via TCRdb, limited to in-frame rearrangements. These files lack a portion of the clones; in checked studies, under half of the deficit traces to unresolved V genes, and the cause of the others is not known. V and J calls and clone size come straight from that table; D and trimming were deduced from the DNA. Within this sample are around 350,000 clones, with roughly 85% of them counted one time only. The ten largest clones add up to 3% to 4% of the sample.

This clone has only one observation. Its specific antigen is unknown. Base quality data are lacking; no much larger clone is found one base away. Other DNA sequences of this sample code for an identical CDR3. V is reduced by 6 bases and J by 1 base, leaving a spacing of 12 bases between them. The CDR3, from cysteine to phenylalanine, totals 14 residues. The entry retains the CDR3 DNA only, 42 bases that are in frame from base 1. CDR1 and CDR2 (SGHTA, FQGNSA) derive from the germline V gene. What the treatment or condition label conveys for this sample: roughly 19 received Ad26.COV2.S at low or high dose, single or two shots; several received placebo; per-sample allocation not given. For vaccine and placebo recipients, the sequenced repertoires came from samples collected on day 63 after the first injection. Cohort 1b enrolled about two dozen adults aged 18-55 years at a single site in Boston, USA, between 29 July and 7 August 2020. Ad26.COV2.S was a replication-incompetent adenovirus type 26 vector expressing a prefusion-stabilized SARS-CoV-2 spike protein from the original Wuhan strain.

The clonotype comes from a person between 18 and 59 years old who received the Ad26.COV2.S COVID-19 vaccine or a placebo. The input for sequencing was peripheral blood, taken in a trial of Ad26.COV2.S vaccine versus placebo. The chain was built from TRBV7-2 and TRBJ2-5; too little of a D gene remains to name it. The CDR3 has the sequence CASSSDWGQETQYF. The DNA sequence is TGTGCCAGCAGTTCAGACTGGGGCCAAGAGACCCAGTACTTC.